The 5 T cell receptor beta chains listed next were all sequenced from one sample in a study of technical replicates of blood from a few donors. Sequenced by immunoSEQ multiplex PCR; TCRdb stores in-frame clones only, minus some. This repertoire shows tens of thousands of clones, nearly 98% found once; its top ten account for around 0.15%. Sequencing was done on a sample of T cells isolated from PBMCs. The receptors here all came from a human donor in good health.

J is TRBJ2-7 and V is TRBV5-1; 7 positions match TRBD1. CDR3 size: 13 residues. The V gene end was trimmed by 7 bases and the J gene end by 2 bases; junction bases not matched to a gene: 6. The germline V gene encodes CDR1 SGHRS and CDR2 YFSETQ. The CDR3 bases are TGCGCCAGCCGTACTGGGACAGCCTACGAGCAGTACTTC. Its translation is CASRTGTAYEQYF.

As DNA, the CDR3 is TGTGCCAGCAGCAAACAGGGTCCCAATCAGCCCCAGCATTTT. It yields the protein CASSKQGPNQPQHF. The chain employs TRBV6-5 and TRBJ1-5, with D maybe TRBD1 (6 bases). The CDR3 totals 14 residues. Trimming took 6 bases from V and 3 from J, leaving 12 bases between them. From germline, CDR1 is MNHEY and CDR2 SVGAGI.

CDR3 sequence (DNA): TGTGCCAGCAATAAAGAGACCCAGTACTTC. This encodes CASNKETQYF. V usage is TRBV6-1 and J usage is TRBJ2-5, with D uncertain. Deletions cut 7 bases from V and 3 bases from J, with 3 bases between. The CDR3 length is 10 residues. The germline V gene has CDR1 MNHNS and CDR2 SASEGT.

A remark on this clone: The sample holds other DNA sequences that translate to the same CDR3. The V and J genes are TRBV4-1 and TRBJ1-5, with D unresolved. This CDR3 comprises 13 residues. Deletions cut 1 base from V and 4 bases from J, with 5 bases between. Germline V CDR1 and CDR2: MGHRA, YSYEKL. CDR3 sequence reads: CASSQGRNQPQHF. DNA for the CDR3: TGCGCCAGCAGCCAAGGCAGAAATCAGCCCCAGCATTTT.

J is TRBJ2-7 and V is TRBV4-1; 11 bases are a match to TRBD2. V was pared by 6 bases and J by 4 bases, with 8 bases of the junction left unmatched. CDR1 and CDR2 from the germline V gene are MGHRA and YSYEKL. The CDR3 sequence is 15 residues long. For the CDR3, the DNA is TGCGCCAGCAGACAGATAGCGGGAGGGCCTTACGAGCAGTACTTC. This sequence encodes CASRQIAGGPYEQYF.